These 29 T cell receptor beta chains came from one sample sequenced in a study of memory CD4+ T cells and cytomegalovirus serostatus. Data came from immunoSEQ multiplex PCR; TCRdb stores just in-frame clones and leaves some out. The table includes some 58,000 clones, approximately 77% detected once. Single viable CD3+CD4+CD8-CD45RO+ cells were sorted as the memory CD4+ T cells. The specimen was memory CD4+ T cells from blood. The receptors shown here come from an adult in good health and CMV-seronegative.

The rearrangement links TRBV6-6 to TRBJ2-6, with D maybe TRBD1 (6 bases). This CDR3 contains 15 residues. Trimming took 7 bases from V and 0 from J, leaving 10 bases between them. In germline, CDR1 is MNHNY, CDR2 SVGAGI (reference sequence). Here the CDR3 reads CASIAGDSGANVLTF. The CDR3 DNA sequence: TGTGCCAGCATTGCAGGGGACTCTGGGGCCAACGTCCTGACTTTC.

The V gene is TRBV10-2, the J gene TRBJ1-1; 8 nucleotides agree with TRBD1. The J segment lost 2 bases and the V segment lost 7 bases, leaving 6 bases of the junction unmatched. CDR3 length: 14 amino acids. CDR1 is WSHSY, CDR2 SAAADI, per germline. CDR3 loop: CASTPGQVNTEAFF. Here the CDR3 DNA reads TGCGCCAGCACCCCGGGACAGGTAAACACTGAAGCTTTCTTT.

J is TRBJ1-2 and V is TRBV6-1, with D unresolved. CDR1 and CDR2 (germline): MNHNS, SASEGT. The CDR3 has 14 residues. V was cut by 5 bases and J by 0 bases, with 10 bases left in between. The CDR3 reads CASSLGVTNYGYTF. The CDR3 DNA reads as TGTGCCAGCAGTCTAGGAGTAACTAACTATGGCTACACCTTC.

The J gene is TRBJ1-2, the V gene TRBV30; TRBD1 is a possible D gene (5 bases). CDR3 length: 12 amino acids. V was trimmed by 2 bases and J by 8 bases, leaving 12 bases between them. Germline CDR1 reads GTSNPN; CDR2 reads SVGIG (reference sequence). The CDR3 is CAWSIGAGGYTF. CDR3 nucleotide sequence: TGTGCCTGGAGTATAGGGGCAGGGGGCTACACCTTC.

The chain employs TRBV30 and TRBJ1-2; possible D gene TRBD1, 6 bases. Trimming shortened V by 3 bases and J by 5 bases, and 16 bases separated the two germline ends. The germline V gene encodes CDR1 GTSNPN and CDR2 SVGIG (reference sequence). CDR3 length: 14 amino acids. CDR3 residues: CAWSPGTGKYGYTF. The CDR3 nucleotides are TGTGCCTGGAGCCCCGGCACAGGGAAATATGGCTACACCTTC.

The chain combines TRBV7-2 with TRBJ2-1; the match to TRBD2 covers 7 bases. V trimming: 4 bases; J trimming: 4 bases; junction bases outside the gene matches: 4. This CDR3 contains 14 residues. Germline loops: CDR1 SGHTA, CDR2 FQGNSA. CDR3 sequence (DNA): TGTGCCAGCAGCTGGGGGGGGGTTTACAATGAGCAGTTCTTC. Its protein product is CASSWGGVYNEQFF.

The chain uses TRBV7-8 and TRBJ2-5; weak D call: TRBD1 (7 bases). CDR3 length: 16 residues. From germline, CDR1 is SGHVS and CDR2 FQNEAQ. Trimming took 5 bases from V and 5 from J, leaving 21 bases between them. The CDR3, as DNA: TGTGCCAGCAGCCCGACCGAGACGACAGGGAGGGAGACCCAGTACTTC. This gives the protein CASSPTETTGRETQYF.

The chain joins TRBV9 to TRBJ2-1; D perhaps matches TRBD1 (5 bases). The V gene lost 0 bases and the J gene lost 5 bases, with 9 bases spanning the gap. This CDR3 comprises 14 residues. Germline V lookup: CDR1 SGDLS, CDR2 YYNGEE. In DNA, the CDR3 is TGTGCCAGCAGCGTAGACAGGACGGACAATGAGCAGTTCTTC. Protein product: CASSVDRTDNEQFF.

The sample holds a few counts of this clone. V gene TRBV18 combines with J gene TRBJ1-5; a weak D match, TRBD1 (6 bases). CDR3 length: 16 residues. V was clipped by 3 bases and J by 6 bases, with 18 bases between them. The V gene's germline CDR1 is KGHSH and CDR2 LQKENI. CDR3 coding DNA: TGTGCCAGCTCACCGGGGGGGCCCGGAGGGCTTCAGCCCCAGCATTTT. Amino acid sequence: CASSPGGPGGLQPQHF.

The genes are TRBV12-5 and TRBJ2-2; 7 positions agree with TRBD1. CDR1 LGHNT and CDR2 FRNRAP come from the germline V gene. The CDR3 covers 18 residues. V gave up 5 bases and J gave up 1 base; unmatched junction bases: 13. CDR3 nucleotides: TGTGCTAGTGGTACGTACCCCGGGACAGTTGAGAACACCGGGGAGCTGTTTTTT. Residues: CASGTYPGTVENTGELFF. Drawing the rest from reference TRBV12-5 and TRBJ2-2, the complete variable domain is DARVTQTPRHKVTEMGQEVTMRCQPILGHNTVFWYRQTMMQGLELLAYFRNRAPLDDSGMPKDRFSAEMPDATLATLKIQPSEPRDSAVYFCASGTYPGTVENTGELFFGEGSRLTVL.

The chain combines TRBV21-1 with TRBJ1-6. TRBV21-1 is a pseudogene locus. This CDR3 is 13 amino acids long. The DNA of the CDR3 is TGTGCCAGCAGCTGGTCGCGGGAATCACCCCTCCACTTT. Amino acid sequence: CASSWSRESPLHF.

The chain joins TRBV2 to TRBJ1-5; TRBD1 aligns across 8 bases. V shed 7 bases and J 3 bases; nucleotides not matched to a gene: 8. Germline CDR1 SNHLY, CDR2 FYNNEI. The CDR3 is made up of 15 amino acids. The CDR3 DNA reads as TGTGCCAGCAATCCCGGGGGACAGGACAATCAGCCCCAGCATTTT. Its protein product is CASNPGGQDNQPQHF.

The chain has TRBV10-3 and TRBJ2-3; the D is unclear. V lost 0 bases, J lost 4 bases, and 5 bases lay in between. CDR3 size: 13 residues. Germline-derived CDR1 and CDR2 are ENHRY and SYGVKD. The CDR3 nucleotides are TGTGCCATCAGTGAGTCGGCTGCAGATACGCAGTATTTT. This sequence encodes CAISESAADTQYF.

CDR3 residues: CASSLATTETQYF. As DNA, the CDR3 is TGCGCCAGCAGCTTGGCAACCACGGAGACCCAGTACTTC. The V call is TRBV5-1, the J call TRBJ2-5; D is undetermined. Germline V CDR1 and CDR2: SGHRS, YFSETQ. The V and J ends lost 0 bases and 5 bases respectively, with 8 bases between them. This CDR3 comprises 13 residues.

The gene calls are TRBV9 and TRBJ1-1; D is possibly TRBD1 (5 bases). Germline CDR1 reads SGDLS; CDR2 reads YYNGEE. V was clipped by 0 bases and J by 3 bases, with 9 bases between them. CDR3 length: 14 amino acids. The CDR3 loop reads CASSVDPTDTEAFF. DNA for the CDR3: TGTGCCAGCAGCGTAGATCCGACAGACACTGAAGCTTTCTTT.

The chain employs TRBV6-5 and TRBJ1-4; 9 bases are shared with TRBD1. The V segment lost 6 bases and the J segment 12 bases; nucleotides outside the gene matches: 14. CDR1 MNHEY and CDR2 SVGAGI come from the germline V gene. CDR3 length: 15 amino acids. The CDR3 DNA reads as TGTGCCAGCAGAGCCCAGGACAGGGGCCCGTCTCAACTGTTTTTT. Its translation: CASRAQDRGPSQLFF.

The gene calls are TRBV6-5 and TRBJ2-3; 7 nucleotides match TRBD2. The J segment lost 10 bases and the V segment lost 6 bases, leaving 10 bases of the junction unmatched. This CDR3 has 13 amino acids. From germline, CDR1 is MNHEY and CDR2 SVGAGI. The CDR3 coding sequence is TGTGCCAGCAGCTCGCTAAGCGGGGAGGCGCAGTATTTT. This encodes CASSSLSGEAQYF.

CDR3 protein: CASSAKGAGNTIYF. DNA of the CDR3: TGTGCCAGCAGTGCAAAAGGGGCTGGAAACACCATATATTTT. The V gene is TRBV6-1, the J gene TRBJ1-3; perhaps TRBD1 as D (5 bases). V was pared by 4 bases and J by 2 bases, with 9 bases between. CDR3 length: 14 residues. The germline V gene has CDR1 MNHNS and CDR2 SASEGT.

The chain employs TRBV28 and TRBJ1-2; D call uncertain. Germline V gene sequence: CDR1 MDHEN, CDR2 SYDVKM. The CDR3 consists of 13 residues. V was cut by 5 bases and J by 4 bases, with 11 bases left in between. The CDR3 DNA is TGTGCCAGCAGTGCCATCCTCCTCTATGGCTACACCTTC. It translates to CASSAILLYGYTF.

This clone was found once. The chain joins TRBV7-9 to TRBJ2-3, with 8 bases identical to TRBD2. In germline, CDR1 is SEHNR, CDR2 FQNEAQ (reference sequence). The junction had 6 bases not matched to a gene; V was cut back by 1 base and J by 3 bases. The CDR3 has 16 residues. The CDR3, as DNA: TGTGCCAGCAGCTTAGGGATAGCGGGGCGAACAGATACGCAGTATTTT. This translates into CASSLGIAGRTDTQYF.

The V call is TRBV7-3, the J call TRBJ2-5; 10 bases map to TRBD1. This CDR3 comprises 15 residues. Unmatched junction bases numbered 5, after V lost 2 bases and J lost 5 bases. Germline lookup yields CDR1 SGHTA and CDR2 FQGTGA. The CDR3 protein is CASSLGDRGWETQYF. In DNA, the CDR3 is TGTGCCAGCAGCTTAGGGGACAGGGGATGGGAGACCCAGTACTTC.

The CDR3 spells CASSRPGTSYEQYF. The CDR3 coding sequence is TGTGCCAGCAGTCGACCCGGGACTTCCTACGAGCAGTACTTC. The rearrangement links TRBV28 to TRBJ2-7, with D possibly TRBD2 on 6 matching bases. V lost 5 bases to trimming and J lost 1 base, with 12 bases between them. The CDR3 covers 14 residues. The germline V gene encodes CDR1 MDHEN and CDR2 SYDVKM.

The chain recombines TRBV18 with TRBJ2-7; 7 bases are shared with TRBD1. V lost 6 bases and J lost 5; bases outside the gene matches: 19. This CDR3 has 17 residues. Germline V gene data show CDR1 as KGHSH and CDR2 as LQKENI. The CDR3 DNA sequence: TGTGCCAGCTCCCTCAACATCAAGGGGGCAGGGTACCACGAGCAGTACTTC. It yields the protein CASSLNIKGAGYHEQYF.

V is TRBV4-3 and J is TRBJ1-6; D ambiguous. The CDR3 is 14 residues long. The germline V gene encodes CDR1 LGHNA and CDR2 YSLEER. The V and J ends lost 1 base and 2 bases respectively, with 3 bases between them. DNA for the CDR3: TGCGCCAGCAGCCAAGGCCCCTATAATTCACCCCTCCACTTT. It yields the protein CASSQGPYNSPLHF.

This clone has more than one count but fewer than ten. This chain links TRBV19 with TRBJ1-1, with 11 bases fitting TRBD1. This CDR3 is built from 15 residues. The trim removed 8 bases at V and 5 bases at J, leaving 10 bases unmatched. CDR1 is LNHDA, CDR2 SQIVND, per germline (reference sequence). The CDR3 DNA follows: TGTGCCAGTCGTCCGGGACAGGGGGAAGGGACTGAAGCTTTCTTT. Residues: CASRPGQGEGTEAFF. The whole variable domain, filled in from reference TRBV19 and TRBJ1-1, reads DGGITQSPKYLFRKEGQNVTLSCEQNLNHDAMYWYRQDPGQGLRLIYYSQIVNDFQKGDIAEGYSVSREKKESFPLTVTSAQKNPTAFYLCASRPGQGEGTEAFFGQGTRLTVV.

The chain employs TRBV10-2 and TRBJ2-1; no definite D call. CDR3 size: 17 residues. V lost 4 bases to trimming and J lost 0 bases, with 16 bases between them. From germline, CDR1 is WSHSY and CDR2 SAAADI. CDR3 sequence reads: CASSGRGSSSSYNEQFF. CDR3 DNA: TGCGCCAGCAGTGGAAGAGGTTCTTCTAGCTCCTACAATGAGCAGTTCTTC.

This chain connects TRBV5-1 to TRBJ2-7, with unresolved D. Germline V gene sequence: CDR1 SGHRS, CDR2 YFSETQ. Trimming took off 6 bases at V and 2 bases at J, with 0 bases between the two ends. This CDR3 contains 9 residues. The CDR3 sequence: CASTYEQYF. The CDR3 coding sequence is TGCGCCAGCACCTACGAGCAGTACTTC.

The chain employs TRBV7-8 and TRBJ1-3; D possibly corresponds to TRBD1 (6 bases). The V end lost 3 bases, the J end lost 0 bases, and 12 bases lay between the germline ends. The CDR3 is 16 amino acids. Germline assignment: CDR1 SGHVS and CDR2 FQNEAQ. CDR3 DNA: TGTGCCAGCAGCTTGTCCTCGGGACACTCTGGAAACACCATATATTTT. It specifies CASSLSSGHSGNTIYF.

Sample share makes this clone medium-sized. This chain connects TRBV4-3 to TRBJ2-2, with D possibly TRBD2 on 6 matching bases. In germline, CDR1 is LGHNA, CDR2 YSLEER. This CDR3 contains 13 residues. V dropped 4 bases and J dropped 6 bases, with 9 bases sitting between them. The DNA of the CDR3 is TGCGCCAGCAGCCTGGGGGGATCCGGGGAGCTGTTTTTT. Its protein is CASSLGGSGELFF.